One sample yielded the 14 T cell receptor beta chains listed below, sequenced in a study of cytomegalovirus exposure and HLA in healthy donors. The PCR employed 60 Vbeta primers together with 13 Jbeta primers. Only in-frame clones appear in the TCRdb table, and some are missing; sequencing was by immunoSEQ multiplex PCR. The table includes over 150,000 clones, about four fifths detected once. The sample consisted of PBMCs. Receptors were obtained from a man aged 25-45 years in good health and CMV-seronegative.

This clone was seen only once. The chain employs TRBV11-1 and TRBJ2-1, with a possible D match to TRBD2 (6 bases). The CDR3 is 16 residues long. Germline CDR1 and CDR2: SGHAT and FQDESV (reference sequence). V lost 1 base and J lost 1, with 11 bases in between. CDR3 DNA: TGTGCCAGCAGCTTAGAATTAGCGGAATCCTACAATGAGCAGTTCTTC. Its protein is CASSLELAESYNEQFF. The full variable domain, its missing parts supplied by reference TRBV11-1 and TRBJ2-1, is EAEVAQSPRYKITEKSQAVAFWCDPISGHATLYWYRQILGQGPELLVQFQDESVVDDSQLPKDRFSAERLKGVDSTLKIQPAELGDSAMYLCASSLELAESYNEQFFGPGTRLTVL.

V is TRBV7-8 and J is TRBJ2-7, with TRBD1 matching over 9 bases. Germline V gene lookup returns CDR1 SGHVS and CDR2 FQNEAQ. The CDR3 totals 17 residues. The V segment lost 1 base and the J segment 6 bases; nucleotides outside the gene matches: 13. CDR3 bases: TGTGCCAGCAGCTTAGAGGGACAGGGCCCCTACGGCCGCGAGCAGTACTTC. It encodes CASSLEGQGPYGREQYF.

The V call is TRBV11-2, the J call TRBJ1-1; 9 bases map to TRBD1. CDR3 length: 13 amino acids. Trimming at V came to 6 bases and at J to 5 bases, leaving 4 bases not matched to a gene. Germline CDR1 SGHAT, CDR2 FQNNGV. The CDR3 sequence: CASSRTGETEAFF. In nucleotides, the CDR3 is TGTGCCAGCAGTCGGACAGGGGAGACTGAAGCTTTCTTT.

The V gene is TRBV28, the J gene TRBJ2-7; D ambiguous. In germline, CDR1 is MDHEN, CDR2 SYDVKM. This CDR3 spans 14 amino acids. V was trimmed by 3 bases and J by 2 bases, leaving 11 bases between them. This chain's CDR3 is CASSFWAVPYEQYF. Written as DNA, the CDR3 is TGTGCCAGCAGTTTCTGGGCAGTTCCCTACGAGCAGTACTTC.

The rearrangement links TRBV29-1 to TRBJ1-5, with a weak D call TRBD1 (5 bases). V lost 0 bases and J 6 bases, leaving 12 bases between the germline ends. The CDR3 sequence is 14 residues long. Germline values: CDR1 SQVTM, CDR2 ANQGSEA. CDR3 DNA: TGCAGCGTTGAAGAGGGGGGGTTAGGTCAGCCCCAGCATTTT. It translates to CSVEEGGLGQPQHF.

The V call is TRBV16, the J call TRBJ1-2, with D possibly TRBD1 on 5 matching bases. The V gene lost 4 bases and the J gene lost 10 bases, with 10 bases spanning the gap. This CDR3 region has 11 residues. CDR1 is KGHSY and CDR2 is FQNENV in the germline V gene. The CDR3 DNA reads as TGTGCCAGCAGCCCTGGGGGGGACTACACCTTC. This codes for CASSPGGDYTF.

The rearrangement joins TRBV30 to TRBJ2-5; maybe TRBD1 (6 bases). V shed 3 bases and J shed 1 base, with 24 bases lying between them. CDR1 and CDR2 from the germline V gene are GTSNPN and SVGIG (reference sequence). The CDR3 is 18 amino acids. This chain's CDR3 is CAWRRHPLHRAPQETQYF. CDR3 bases: TGTGCCTGGAGGAGGCACCCCCTCCACAGGGCCCCCCAAGAGACCCAGTACTTC.

The V and J genes are TRBV10-3 and TRBJ1-2, with a tentative D call TRBD1 (5 bases). V was cut by 7 bases and J by 3 bases, with 15 bases left in between. Germline values: CDR1 ENHRY, CDR2 SYGVKD. This CDR3 has 14 amino acids. The CDR3, as DNA: TGTGCCATCATGTGGGATGTAGGGGACTATGGCTACACCTTC. It codes for CAIMWDVGDYGYTF.

The rearrangement joins TRBV7-7 to TRBJ1-1; no reliable D call. The CDR3 consists of 13 residues. Germline V gene lookup returns CDR1 SSHAT and CDR2 FNYEAQ (reference sequence). V dropped 2 bases and J dropped 0 bases, with 4 bases sitting between them. CDR3 DNA sequence: TGTGCCAGCAGCTTAACATTGAACACTGAAGCTTTCTTT. The encoded protein is CASSLTLNTEAFF. The full variable domain, its missing parts supplied by reference TRBV7-7 and TRBJ1-1, is GAGVSQSPRYKVTKRGQDVTLRCDPISSHATLYWYQQALGQGPEFLTYFNYEAQPDKSGLPSDRFSAERPEGSISTLTIQRTEQRDSAMYRCASSLTLNTEAFFGQGTRLTVV.

CDR3 nucleotides: TGCAGCGTTGATGGGGCAGGGCCCAGCTCTGGAAACACCATATATTTT. Encoded protein: CSVDGAGPSSGNTIYF. J is TRBJ1-3 and V is TRBV29-1, with D perhaps TRBD1 (5 bases). This CDR3 spans 16 amino acids. V lost 3 bases to trimming and J lost 0 bases, with 15 bases between them. Per the germline V gene, CDR1 is SQVTM and CDR2 is ANQGSEA.

Note on this clone: The germline gene is not matched at one end of the junction; a read error may be the cause. The gene calls are TRBV7-9 and TRBJ2-5; D gene ambiguous. The germline CDR1 and CDR2 sequences are SEHNR and FQNEAQ (reference sequence). This CDR3 has 15 residues. The CDR3 DNA is TGTTCCAGCAGCCTTGCTGCGGAGTGGCAAGAGACCCAGTACTTC. This codes for CSSSLAAEWQETQYF.

The chain has TRBV6-5 and TRBJ2-2; 11 nucleotides match TRBD2. V lost 4 bases and J lost 4; bases outside the gene matches: 5. The CDR3 sequence is 16 residues long. Germline loops: CDR1 MNHEY, CDR2 SVGAGI. CDR3 nucleotides: TGTGCCAGCAGTTTCACTAGCGGGGGACCCACCGGGGAGCTGTTTTTT. This codes for CASSFTSGGPTGELFF.

This rearrangement joins TRBV4-2 to TRBJ2-7, with a possible D match to TRBD2 (7 bases). V dropped 1 base and J dropped 6 bases, with 19 bases sitting between them. This CDR3 is 16 amino acids long. Germline values: CDR1 LGHNA, CDR2 YNFKEQ. This CDR3 reads CASSQAGGQDAFEQYF. CDR3 sequence (DNA): TGTGCCAGCAGCCAAGCGGGGGGCCAGGATGCTTTCGAGCAGTACTTC.

The chain uses TRBV10-3 and TRBJ1-1; 7 bases are shared with TRBD1. Germline V CDR1 and CDR2: ENHRY, SYGVKD. The CDR3 is 15 amino acids. V shed 4 bases, J shed 1 base, and the junction held 6 bases outside the gene matches. DNA of the CDR3: TGTGCCATCAGTGTACAGGGGAGGACGAACACTGAAGCTTTCTTT. It codes for CAISVQGRTNTEAFF.